This is a list of T cell receptor beta chains from one sample in a study of blood T cell repertoires in COVID-19. The table came from immunoSEQ multiplex PCR; TCRdb's copy has only in-frame clones and leaves some out. Among 95,000 to 120,000 clones listed, approximately 81% were seen once. Material: peripheral blood. The origin of the receptors is a man in his forties or fifties with acute or convalescent COVID-19. Both conserved end residues are part of each CDR3. A D gene is named only where the DNA matches it firmly. Size values are once, few and many counts, or a class for expanded clones, and some rows have none.

j_call: TRBJ1-4; v_call: TRBV28; clone_size: -; d_call: -; cdr3_aa: CASSSLGGLAFF; cdr3_nt: TGTGCCAGCAGTTCTTTGGGGGGGCTGGCGTTTTTT
j_call: TRBJ2-2; v_call: TRBV6-5; clone_size: -; d_call: -; cdr3_aa: CASTEVPTGELFF; cdr3_nt: TGTGCCAGCACCGAGGTTCCAACCGGGGAGCTGTTTTTT
j_call: TRBJ1-1; v_call: TRBV29-1; clone_size: -; d_call: TRBD1; cdr3_aa: CSVVGTGVATEAFF; cdr3_nt: TGCAGCGTTGTTGGGACAGGGGTGGCCACTGAAGCTTTCTTT
j_call: TRBJ2-4; v_call: TRBV5-1; clone_size: -; d_call: -; cdr3_aa: CASSSGLENIQYF; cdr3_nt: TGCGCCAGCAGCTCGGGACTGGAAAACATTCAGTACTTC
j_call: TRBJ2-1; v_call: TRBV6-5; clone_size: -; d_call: TRBD2; cdr3_aa: CASMLSGGPVDEQFF; cdr3_nt: TGTGCCAGCATGTTGTCGGGGGGGCCCGTGGATGAGCAGTTCTTC
j_call: TRBJ1-2; v_call: TRBV30; clone_size: once; d_call: -; cdr3_aa: CAWADSQFHGYTF; cdr3_nt: TGTGCCTGGGCGGACAGTCAGTTCCATGGCTACACCTTC
j_call: TRBJ1-5; v_call: TRBV18; clone_size: once; d_call: -; cdr3_aa: CASRQDNQPQHF; cdr3_nt: TGTGCCAGCCGACAGGATAATCAGCCCCAGCATTTT
j_call: TRBJ2-3; v_call: TRBV7-3; clone_size: -; d_call: -; cdr3_aa: CASSLTGVWGGGRTDTQYF; cdr3_nt: TGTGCCAGCAGCCTAACGGGGGTGTGGGGCGGGGGCCGCACAGATACGCAGTATTTT
j_call: TRBJ2-2; v_call: TRBV10-2; clone_size: -; d_call: -; cdr3_aa: CASQLSTPNTGELFF; cdr3_nt: TGCGCCAGCCAATTATCGACACCGAACACCGGGGAGCTGTTTTTT
j_call: TRBJ2-4; v_call: TRBV6-4; clone_size: -; d_call: -; cdr3_aa: CASSEGDLAKNIQYF; cdr3_nt: TGTGCCAGCAGTGAAGGAGATCTAGCCAAAAACATTCAGTACTTC
j_call: TRBJ1-6; v_call: TRBV3-1/TRBV3-2; clone_size: -; d_call: TRBD1; cdr3_aa: CASSQGQGSPLHF; cdr3_nt: TGTGCCAGCAGCCAAGGACAGGGCTCACCCCTCCACTTT
j_call: TRBJ2-7; v_call: TRBV11-2; clone_size: -; d_call: -; cdr3_aa: CASSSLGGRENEQYF; cdr3_nt: TGTGCCAGCAGCTCCCTGGGAGGCAGGGAGAACGAGCAGTACTTC
j_call: TRBJ1-5; v_call: TRBV27; clone_size: -; d_call: -; cdr3_aa: CASSSTGSGQPQHF; cdr3_nt: TGTGCCAGCAGTTCGACTGGGTCGGGGCAGCCCCAGCATTTT
j_call: TRBJ1-2; v_call: TRBV3-1/TRBV3-2; clone_size: -; d_call: TRBD1; cdr3_aa: CASSQHQGARSDYGYTF; cdr3_nt: TGTGCCAGCAGCCAACATCAGGGGGCGCGATCAGACTATGGCTACACCTTC
j_call: TRBJ1-1; v_call: TRBV7-2; clone_size: -; d_call: TRBD1; cdr3_aa: CASSLDGTVDTEAFF; cdr3_nt: TGTGCCAGCAGCTTAGACGGGACAGTAGACACTGAAGCTTTCTTT
j_call: TRBJ1-2; v_call: TRBV5-8; clone_size: -; d_call: -; cdr3_aa: CASSLESPGANYGYTF; cdr3_nt: TGTGCCAGCAGCTTGGAGTCCCCGGGGGCTAACTATGGCTACACCTTC
j_call: TRBJ1-4; v_call: TRBV28; clone_size: -; d_call: -; cdr3_aa: CASSLQTNTNEKLFF; cdr3_nt: TGTGCCAGCAGTTTACAGACAAATACTAATGAAAAACTGTTTTTT
j_call: TRBJ2-7; v_call: TRBV5-5; clone_size: -; d_call: -; cdr3_aa: CASSTLYGDEQYF; cdr3_nt: TGTGCCAGCAGTACACTATACGGGGACGAGCAGTACTTC
j_call: TRBJ2-7; v_call: TRBV28; clone_size: -; d_call: TRBD1; cdr3_aa: CASSISDRGRNEQYF; cdr3_nt: TGTGCCAGCAGTATTTCGGACAGGGGGCGAAATGAGCAGTACTTC
j_call: TRBJ1-4; v_call: TRBV6-5; clone_size: few; d_call: TRBD1; cdr3_aa: CASATGATNEKLFF; cdr3_nt: TGTGCCAGTGCGACAGGGGCAACTAATGAAAAACTGTTTTTT
j_call: TRBJ1-1; v_call: TRBV5-4; clone_size: -; d_call: -; cdr3_aa: CASSLRDYTEAFF; cdr3_nt: TGTGCCAGCAGCTTGCGGGACTACACTGAAGCTTTCTTT
j_call: TRBJ2-3; v_call: TRBV5-1; clone_size: -; d_call: TRBD2; cdr3_aa: CASSLGLAASTDTQYF; cdr3_nt: TGCGCCAGCAGCTTGGGACTAGCTGCAAGCACAGATACGCAGTATTTT
j_call: TRBJ1-1; v_call: TRBV4-2; clone_size: -; d_call: -; cdr3_aa: CASSQSGSRATEAFF; cdr3_nt: TGTGCCAGCAGCCAAAGTGGTAGCAGGGCCACTGAAGCTTTCTTT
j_call: TRBJ2-3; v_call: TRBV7-6; clone_size: few; d_call: TRBD1; cdr3_aa: CASSFPGQGPDTQYF; cdr3_nt: TGTGCCAGCAGCTTTCCCGGACAGGGACCAGATACGCAGTATTTT
j_call: TRBJ2-3; v_call: TRBV7-8; clone_size: -; d_call: -; cdr3_aa: CASSPSGGAWNTQYF; cdr3_nt: TGTGCCAGCAGCCCCTCCGGGGGTGCGTGGAATACGCAGTATTTT
j_call: TRBJ2-1; v_call: TRBV7-3; clone_size: -; d_call: TRBD2; cdr3_aa: CASSHGLAAGNEQFF; cdr3_nt: TGTGCCAGCAGCCATGGACTAGCGGCTGGGAATGAGCAGTTCTTC
j_call: TRBJ1-4; v_call: TRBV3-1/TRBV3-2; clone_size: few; d_call: -; cdr3_aa: CASSQSLGVYEKLFF; cdr3_nt: TGTGCCAGCAGCCAATCTTTAGGGGTGTACGAAAAACTGTTTTTT